The next 7 T cell receptor beta chains were all read from a single sample in a study of T cell responses to AZD1222 COVID-19 vaccine. The method was immunoSEQ multiplex PCR; TCRdb's version includes in-frame clones alone and lacks a portion of them. The sample lists 140,000 to 150,000 clones, approximately 78% seen once, with about 4% in the top ten. The material sequenced was peripheral blood, taken on day 0 of MenACWY control vaccination. Receptor source: an adult in good health.

The V gene is TRBV6-2 or TRBV6-3, the J gene TRBJ1-2; TRBD1 aligns across 10 bases. The germline V gene encodes CDR1 MNHEY and CDR2 SVGEGT. The length of the CDR3 is 16 residues. After removal of 5 bases from V and 7 bases from J, the junction contained 13 bases not matched to a gene. The CDR3 protein is CASSLLPGQGIGGYTF. CDR3 bases: TGTGCCAGCAGTCTTCTACCGGGACAGGGGATCGGTGGCTACACCTTC.

The V and J genes are TRBV11-2 and TRBJ2-6; D is perhaps TRBD1 (6 bases). There are 18 residues in the CDR3. Trimming took 1 base from V and 0 from J, leaving 13 bases between them. Germline lookup yields CDR1 SGHAT and CDR2 FQNNGV. The CDR3, as DNA: TGTGCCAGCAGCTTAGCCCCGACAGGAGTCTCTGGGGCCAACGTCCTGACTTTC. This sequence encodes CASSLAPTGVSGANVLTF. The full variable domain, in which reference TRBV11-2 and TRBJ2-6 provide the parts outside the CDR3, is EAGVAQSPRYKIIEKRQSVAFWCNPISGHATLYWYQQILGQGPKLLIQFQNNGVVDDSQLPKDRFSAERLKGVDSTLKIQPAKLEDSAVYLCASSLAPTGVSGANVLTFGAGSRLTVL.

The chain joins TRBV4-2 to TRBJ2-1; 8 bases are shared with TRBD2. Germline CDR1 and CDR2: LGHNA and YNFKEQ. Trimming removed 4 bases from V and 0 bases from J; junction bases left unmatched: 8. The CDR3 has 17 amino acids. The CDR3 DNA reads TGTGCCAGCAGCCGCACTCCGGGGGGGTTCTCCTACAATGAGCAGTTCTTC. The encoded protein is CASSRTPGGFSYNEQFF.

This clone was detected only a few times. This chain links TRBV5-1 with TRBJ2-1; 7 nucleotides match TRBD2. Germline V CDR1 and CDR2: SGHRS, YFSETQ. The CDR3 loop spans 15 amino acids. The ends lost 0 bases at V and 9 bases at J; junction bases unmatched: 9. CDR3 nucleotides: TGCGCCAGCAGCTTGGCCCTGGGGGGGTCGGGTGAGCAGTTCTTC. This codes for CASSLALGGSGEQFF. Together with reference TRBV5-1 and TRBJ2-1, the CDR3 gives the full variable domain: KAGVTQTPRYLIKTRGQQVTLSCSPISGHRSVSWYQQTPGQGLQFLFEYFSETQRNKGNFPGRFSGRQFSNSRSEMNVSTLELGDSALYLCASSLALGGSGEQFFGPGTRLTVL.

The V call is TRBV5-6, the J call TRBJ2-1, with a weak D call TRBD2 (6 bases). Trimming shortened V by 3 bases and J by 6 bases, and 7 bases separated the two germline ends. Germline CDR1 and CDR2: SGHDT and YYEEEE. The CDR3 has 12 amino acids. The CDR3 is CASSYGGNEQFF. The DNA for the CDR3 is TGTGCCAGCAGCTACGGGGGCAATGAGCAGTTCTTC.

V and J are TRBV9 and TRBJ2-3; 10 positions agree with TRBD1. The CDR3 extends over 14 amino acids. Trimming took 2 bases from V and 4 from J; bases not matched to a gene: 1. CDR1 SGDLS and CDR2 YYNGEE come from the germline V gene. The CDR3 DNA follows: TGTGCCAGCAGCGTGGACAGGGGGGCAGATACGCAGTATTTT. It is translated as CASSVDRGADTQYF.

The rearrangement links TRBV7-6 to TRBJ1-5; the D gene is possibly TRBD1 (6 bases). This CDR3 has 15 amino acids. Deletions cut 5 bases from V and 4 bases from J, with 15 bases between. Germline CDR1 SGHVS, CDR2 FNYEAQ. The CDR3 sequence: CASSIIPGDNQPQHF. CDR3 sequence (DNA): TGTGCCAGCAGCATTATTCCAGGGGATAATCAGCCCCAGCATTTT.